This TCR beta chain was captured by sequencing in a study of T-cell reconstitution after alpha-beta-depleted transplantation in children. Unique molecular identifiers tagged the TCRbeta library. Using its own MiXCR run on the PCR reads, TCRdb lists one record per CDR3 protein. Seen here are around 420,000 distinct CDR3 sequences, around 16% observed once, and the top ten hold approximately 28%. Remarks on this clonotype: What it binds is unknown.

The germline gives CDR1 LNHDA, CDR2 SQIVND (reference sequence). The germline V and J ends were trimmed by 1 base and 0 bases, with 16 bases remaining between them. This CDR3 comprises 19 residues. Study-level findings and limits: Some patients owed their high day-60 TCRbeta diversity to surviving recipient T cells and thymic progenitors. Reportedly, roughly two months post-transplant, alpha-beta T cells arose from several hundred expanded graft clones. When one year had passed after transplant, most T-cell counts and diversity came from newly produced T cells.

This receptor was taken from a boy less than two years old who had a stem cell transplant for Wiskott-Aldrich syndrome, so the T cells may come from the graft donor. The sample in question was PBMCs, mostly from graft donor cells, obtained 360 days after TCRalphabeta/CD19-depleted stem cell transplant. The J gene is TRBJ2-6, the V gene TRBV19; D unclear. The CDR3 DNA sequence: TGTGCCAGTAGTATAGTTGCGCGAGGAGTCTTCTCTGGGGCCAACGTCCTGACTTTC. Residues: CASSIVARGVFSGANVLTF.